These T cell receptor beta chains were read from a single sample in a study of cytomegalovirus exposure and HLA in healthy donors. Libraries were prepared by immunoSEQ multiplex PCR; TCRdb keeps only in-frame clonotypes and omits some of them. The profile shows about 190,000 clones, around four fifths of them singletons. Source material: PBMCs. The receptors were gathered from a woman aged 18-29 years in good health and CMV-seronegative. Each CDR3 is given with its conserved first and last residue. The D gene is left open where the match is weak. The size field is filled for only some rows; it gives once, few, many or a size class.

>NA|TRBD1|TRBJ1-3|TRBV10-2
CASGSQGGANTIYF
TGCGCCAGCGGGAGTCAGGGGGGTGCGAACACCATATATTTT
>NA|TRBD1|TRBJ2-5|TRBV2
CASNRQGASETQYF
TGTGCCAGCAATCGACAGGGGGCTTCGGAGACCCAGTACTTC
>NA|TRBD2|TRBJ2-2|TRBV7-2
CASRTSGSNTGELFF
TGTGCCAGCAGGACTAGCGGTTCGAACACCGGGGAGCTGTTTTTT
>NA|TRBD1|TRBJ2-5|TRBV14
CASSQAGTGLKETQYF
TGTGCCAGCAGCCAGGCCGGGACAGGGCTGAAAGAGACCCAGTACTTC
>NA|NA|TRBJ1-1|TRBV10-3
CAIRETTFKTEAFF
TGTGCCATCAGGGAAACGACATTCAAAACTGAAGCTTTCTTT
>NA|NA|TRBJ1-3|TRBV19
CASSPGISGNTIYF
TGTGCCAGTAGTCCAGGGATCTCTGGAAACACCATATATTTT
>NA|NA|TRBJ2-7|TRBV25-1
CATGLYEQYF
TGTGCCACCGGACTTTACGAGCAGTACTTC
>NA|NA|TRBJ1-6|TRBV12-2
CASRPGGTSSYNSPLHF
TGTGCAAGTCGCCCAGGGGGGACAAGCTCCTATAATTCACCCCTCCACTTT
>NA|TRBD2|TRBJ2-7|TRBV9
CASSVGLAESYEQYF
TGTGCCAGCAGCGTGGGACTAGCGGAGTCCTACGAGCAGTACTTC
>NA|TRBD1|TRBJ2-1|TRBV5-1
CASSLGGQGRQFF
TGCGCCAGCAGCTTGGGGGGACAGGGAAGGCAGTTCTTC
>once|TRBD2|TRBJ2-3|TRBV5-1
CASRSSGANTDTQYF
TGCGCCAGCAGGTCTAGCGGGGCTAACACAGATACGCAGTATTTT
>NA|NA|TRBJ1-1|TRBV5-5
CASSLPGVEAFF
TGTGCCAGCAGCTTGCCGGGGGTAGAAGCTTTCTTT
>NA|NA|TRBJ1-2|TRBV18
CASSPGAGYSYTF
TGTGCCAGCTCACCAGGGGCGGGGTATAGCTACACCTTC
>NA|NA|TRBJ1-2|TRBV7-9
CASSSQGNYGYTF
TGTGCCAGCAGCTCTCAGGGAAACTATGGCTACACCTTC
>few|TRBD2|TRBJ2-7|TRBV13
CASSFGTNDHEQYF
TGTGCCAGCAGCTTTGGGACTAACGATCACGAGCAGTACTTC
>NA|NA|TRBJ2-7|TRBV27
CASSFSGGESSYEQYF
TGTGCCAGCAGTTTCTCCGGAGGCGAGAGCTCCTACGAGCAGTACTTC
>NA|TRBD1|TRBJ2-5|TRBV5-1
CASSFTGGETQYF
TGCGCCAGCAGCTTTACAGGGGGGGAGACCCAGTACTTC
>NA|NA|TRBJ2-7|TRBV27
CASRVIGASYEQYF
TGTGCCAGCAGAGTAATAGGGGCCAGCTACGAGCAGTACTTC
>NA|NA|TRBJ2-7|TRBV28
CASSFQTARQYF
TGTGCCAGCAGTTTCCAGACAGCAAGGCAGTACTTC